A single TCR beta chain is shown here with its context. Trimming cost V 6 bases and J 1 base, with 6 bases left between them. This CDR3 is built from 12 residues. CDR1 is SEHNR, CDR2 FQNEAQ, per germline (reference sequence). This specimen belongs to a study of T cell changes during pregnancy in multiple sclerosis. Profiled with immunoSEQ multiplex PCR; TCRdb holds only in-frame clones, not every one. The sample records approximately 32,000 clones, about 92% being singletons. Sequenced material: CD8+ T cells from peripheral blood mononuclear cells, taken in the first trimester of pregnancy. The clonotype comes from a female donor with multiple sclerosis, enrolled in a pregnancy study. The gene calls are TRBV7-9 and TRBJ2-5; perhaps TRBD1 as D (6 bases). In DNA form, the CDR3 reads TGTGCCAGCAGGGACAGCCAAGAGACCCAGTACTTC. It codes for CASRDSQETQYF.